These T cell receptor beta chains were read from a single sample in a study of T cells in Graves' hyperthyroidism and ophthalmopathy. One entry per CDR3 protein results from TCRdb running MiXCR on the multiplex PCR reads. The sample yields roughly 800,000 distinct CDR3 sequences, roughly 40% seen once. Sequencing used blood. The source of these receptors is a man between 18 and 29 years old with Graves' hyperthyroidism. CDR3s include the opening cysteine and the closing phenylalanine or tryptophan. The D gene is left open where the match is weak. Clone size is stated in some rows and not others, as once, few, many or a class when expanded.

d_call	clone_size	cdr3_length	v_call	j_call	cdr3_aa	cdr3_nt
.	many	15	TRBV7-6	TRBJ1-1	CASSPVVGALSEAFF	TGTGCCAGCAGCCCCGTAGTAGGGGCGTTATCTGAAGCTTTCTTT
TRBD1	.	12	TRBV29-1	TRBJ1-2	CSVGTGGSGYTF	TGCAGCGTAGGGACAGGGGGCTCTGGCTACACCTTC
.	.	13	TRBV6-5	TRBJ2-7	CASTPSGKNEQYF	TGTGCCAGCACCCCCTCGGGCAAAAACGAGCAGTACTTC
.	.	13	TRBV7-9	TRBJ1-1	CASSLRGFTEAFF	TGCGCCAGCAGCCTCAGGGGATTCACTGAAGCTTTCTTT
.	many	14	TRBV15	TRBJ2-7	CATSRGVSSYEQYF	TGTGCCACCAGCAGAGGTGTTAGCTCCTACGAGCAGTACTTC
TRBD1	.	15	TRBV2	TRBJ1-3	CASSRLTGGGNTIYF	TGTGCCAGCAGTCGCCTGACAGGGGGTGGAAACACCATATATTTT
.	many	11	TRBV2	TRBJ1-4	CASSVGTEVVF	TGTGCCAGCAGTGTAGGAACGGAGGTAGTATTT
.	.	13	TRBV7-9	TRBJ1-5	CASSSEGNQLQHF	TGTGCCAGCAGCAGCGAGGGCAATCAGCTCCAGCATTTT
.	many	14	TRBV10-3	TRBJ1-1	CAISESARDTEAFF	TGTGCCATCAGTGAGTCTGCGAGGGACACTGAAGCTTTCTTT
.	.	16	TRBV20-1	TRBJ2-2	CSAVPGPPTNTGELFF	TGCAGTGCTGTACCTGGACCGCCTACGAACACCGGGGAGCTGTTTTTT
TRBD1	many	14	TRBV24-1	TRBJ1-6	CATSAGTDDSPLHF	TGTGCCACCAGCGCCGGGACAGATGATTCACCCCTCCACTTT
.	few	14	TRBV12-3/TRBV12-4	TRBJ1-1	CASSLEQRSTEAFF	TGTGCCAGCAGTTTAGAACAGCGGAGCACTGAAGCTTTCTTT
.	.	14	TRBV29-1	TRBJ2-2	CSVEVPQGPGELFF	TGCAGCGTTGAAGTTCCTCAGGGGCCCGGGGAGCTGTTTTTT
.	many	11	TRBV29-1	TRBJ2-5	CSWSIQETQYF	TGCTCTTGGAGCATCCAAGAGACCCAGTACTTC
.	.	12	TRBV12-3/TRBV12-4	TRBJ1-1	CASRLGGFGAFF	TGTGCCAGCAGGCTAGGCGGGTTCGGAGCTTTCTTT
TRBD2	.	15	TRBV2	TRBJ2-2	CASSPGTSVAGELFF	TGTGCCAGCAGTCCCGGGACTAGCGTTGCCGGGGAGCTGTTTTTT